This TCR beta chain was identified during a study of T cell responses to AZD1222 COVID-19 vaccine. Study-wide results and caveats: Recipients of two AZD1222 doses showed rising Spike-specific TCR breadth and depth.

Analyses pooled second doses at about 4 or about 12 weeks. Details on this clone: The antigen remains undetermined.

Looked up from germline, CDR1 is SGDLS and CDR2 is YYNGEE. V was clipped by 2 bases and J by 7 bases; unmatched bases: 5. This CDR3 is 15 amino acids long. The assay was immunoSEQ multiplex PCR, and TCRdb's table has in-frame clones only and misses some. This table holds fewer than 85,000 clones, roughly 87% found once. Sequenced here: peripheral blood, sampled 28 days after the second AZD1222 dose. The TCR was taken from an adult who received the AZD1222 COVID-19 vaccine. The chain recombines TRBV9 with TRBJ1-4; TRBD1 agrees at 10 bases. The CDR3 nucleotides read TGTGCCAGCAGCGTTGGGGACAGGGGAGGTGAAAAACTGTTTTTT. Translating it yields CASSVGDRGGEKLFF.